A selection of T cell receptor beta chains follows, all from one sample in a study of T cells after posttransplantation cyclophosphamide. Assay used: immunoSEQ multiplex PCR; TCRdb lists only in-frame clones, some missing. The top ten hold roughly 1.1% of the sample, which has 7,400 or so clones, roughly nine tenths seen once. The sample consisted of CD4+ T cells sorted from blood, taken approximately 1,300 days after allogeneic stem cell transplant with posttransplant cyclophosphamide. The receptors were sampled from a female patient aged 45 to 65 who received an allogeneic stem cell transplant from a related donor, was CMV-positive, and had no GVHD. The T cells may come from the graft donor. CDR3s include the opening cysteine and the closing phenylalanine or tryptophan. A D gene is named only where the DNA matches it firmly. Not all rows give a size; the values are once, few, many and, for expanded clones, a class.

>TRBV25-1|TRBD1|TRBJ2-7|NA
CASSESGQAGYEQYF
TGTGCCAGCAGTGAATCCGGACAGGCAGGGTACGAGCAGTACTTC
>TRBV30|NA|TRBJ2-7|once
CAWSVRRGAEQYF
TGTGCCTGGAGTGTTCGTCGTGGGGCTGAGCAGTACTTC
>TRBV4-1|NA|TRBJ2-2|NA
CASSRQGTGELFF
TGCGCCAGCAGCCGGCAGGGGACCGGGGAGCTGTTTTTT
>TRBV10-3|NA|TRBJ1-1|NA
CAINSGRTNTEAFF
TGTGCCATCAATAGTGGCAGGACAAACACTGAAGCTTTCTTT
>TRBV27|NA|TRBJ2-5|NA
CASSPQYEETQYF
TGTGCCAGCAGTCCCCAGTACGAAGAGACCCAGTACTTC
>TRBV4-1|TRBD2|TRBJ2-7|NA
CASSHTSGSYEQYF
TGCGCCAGCAGCCATACTAGCGGTTCCTACGAGCAGTACTTC
>TRBV4-2|TRBD2|TRBJ2-5|few
CASSQMHSGRAGETQYF
TGTGCCAGCAGCCAAATGCATAGCGGGAGGGCGGGCGAGACCCAGTACTTC
>TRBV9|NA|TRBJ1-5|NA
CASSPSVAGWMEQPQHF
TGTGCCAGCAGCCCCTCGGTGGCAGGGTGGATGGAACAGCCCCAGCATTTT
>TRBV5-5|TRBD1|TRBJ1-4|NA
CASSSGTGEEKLFF
TGTGCCAGCAGCAGCGGGACAGGCGAAGAAAAACTGTTTTTT
>TRBV18|TRBD2|TRBJ2-7|NA
CASSPTSGSYEQYF
TGTGCCAGCTCACCGACTAGCGGGAGCTACGAGCAGTACTTC
>TRBV18|TRBD1|TRBJ2-1|NA
CASSPDRYNEQFF
TGTGCCAGCTCCCCGGACAGGTACAATGAGCAGTTCTTC
>TRBV7-6|NA|TRBJ2-1|NA
CASSADYYNEQFF
TGTGCCAGCAGCGCCGACTACTACAATGAGCAGTTCTTC
>TRBV6-4|TRBD1|TRBJ1-1|NA
CASSEDDRGDTEAFF
TGTGCCAGCAGTGAAGACGACAGGGGTGACACTGAAGCTTTCTTT
>TRBV4-3|NA|TRBJ2-1|NA
CASSQQGHRNEQFF
TGCGCCAGCAGCCAACAGGGACACAGAAATGAGCAGTTCTTC
>TRBV5-1|NA|TRBJ1-5|NA
CASSLGEAGQPQHF
TGCGCCAGCAGCTTGGGAGAGGCGGGGCAGCCCCAGCATTTT
>TRBV4-1|NA|TRBJ1-1|NA
CASRAWGQGGPEAFF
TGCGCCAGCCGGGCCTGGGGGCAGGGTGGTCCTGAAGCTTTCTTT
>TRBV28|NA|TRBJ2-1|NA
CASLRGGDNEQFF
TGTGCCAGCTTGAGGGGGGGGGACAATGAGCAGTTCTTC
>TRBV30|TRBD2|TRBJ2-7|NA
CAWQPLAGMSYEQYF
TGTGCCTGGCAGCCACTAGCGGGGATGTCCTACGAGCAGTACTTC
>TRBV6-6|NA|TRBJ2-3|once
CATYTDTQYF
TGTGCCACCTACACAGATACGCAGTATTTT